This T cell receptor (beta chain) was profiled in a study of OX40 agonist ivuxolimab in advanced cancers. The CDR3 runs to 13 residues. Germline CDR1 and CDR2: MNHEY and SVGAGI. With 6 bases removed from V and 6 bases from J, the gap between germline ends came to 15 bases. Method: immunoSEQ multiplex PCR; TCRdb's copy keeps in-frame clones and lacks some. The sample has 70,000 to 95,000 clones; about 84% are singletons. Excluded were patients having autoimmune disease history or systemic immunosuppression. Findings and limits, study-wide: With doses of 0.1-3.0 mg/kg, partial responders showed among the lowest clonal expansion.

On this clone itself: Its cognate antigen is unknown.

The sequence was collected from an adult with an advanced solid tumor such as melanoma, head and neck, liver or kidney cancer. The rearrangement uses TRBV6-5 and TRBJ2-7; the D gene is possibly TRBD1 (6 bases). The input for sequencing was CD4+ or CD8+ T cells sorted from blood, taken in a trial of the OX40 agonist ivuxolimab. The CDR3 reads CASSSGQRPEQYF. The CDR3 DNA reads TGTGCCAGCAGCTCCGGACAGAGGCCCGAGCAGTACTTC.